The table lists the clone carrying this T cell receptor beta chain with a few counts. What it binds is unknown. The sample comes from a study of graft-versus-host responses after intestinal transplantation. Whole-study results and caveats: HvG clone declines early post-transplant were associated with peak circulating GvH levels. There were GvH clones found in recipient marrow, and some of them appeared first in ileum or blood.

The CDR3 runs to 14 residues. Germline V gene sequence: CDR1 MNHNS, CDR2 SASEGT. Trimming removed 2 bases at V and 5 bases at J, with 10 bases between. Produced via immunoSEQ multiplex PCR; TCRdb's table is partial and in-frame only. The sample holds over 80,000 clones, roughly 88% seen once. V and J are TRBV6-1 and TRBJ2-1; D is ambiguous. The source of this sequence is a human patient who received an intestinal transplant, so some T cells may come from the graft donor. This sample comprised PBMCs, obtained 255 days after intestinal transplant. The CDR3 loop reads CASSEQDGNNEQFF. As DNA, the CDR3 is TGTGCCAGCAGTGAACAGGACGGAAACAATGAGCAGTTCTTC.